The present TCR beta chain was sequenced within a study of blood T cell repertoires in COVID-19. Sequenced by immunoSEQ multiplex PCR; TCRdb stores in-frame clones only, minus some. The data contain about 480,000 clones, 87% of them singletons. In its sample, this clone was seen a few times. The sequenced sample consisted of PBMCs or T cells enriched from blood (not recorded which). This clonotype originated in a woman aged 18-29 years with acute COVID-19.

CDR3 in DNA: TGTGCCAGTAGTACCCCCCACGGGGACTATGGCTACACCTTC. It specifies CASSTPHGDYGYTF. The genes are TRBV19 and TRBJ1-2; D unclear. Germline V gene data show CDR1 as LNHDA and CDR2 as SQIVND (reference sequence). Trimming removed 4 bases at V and 3 bases at J, with 12 bases between. The CDR3 consists of 14 residues.